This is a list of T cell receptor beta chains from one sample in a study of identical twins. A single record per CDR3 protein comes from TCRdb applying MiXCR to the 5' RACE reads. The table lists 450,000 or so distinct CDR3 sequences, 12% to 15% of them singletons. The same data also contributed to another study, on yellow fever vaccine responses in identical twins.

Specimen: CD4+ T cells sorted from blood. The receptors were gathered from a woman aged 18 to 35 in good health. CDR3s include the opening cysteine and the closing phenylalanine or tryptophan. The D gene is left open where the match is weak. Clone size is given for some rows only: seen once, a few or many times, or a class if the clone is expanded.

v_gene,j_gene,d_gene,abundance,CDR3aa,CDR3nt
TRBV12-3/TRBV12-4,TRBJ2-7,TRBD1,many,CASSLVGTGAHEQYF,TGTGCCAGCAGTTTAGTTGGGACAGGGGCTCACGAGCAGTACTTC
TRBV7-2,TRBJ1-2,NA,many,CASSLAGVGYTF,TGTGCCAGCAGCTTAGCGGGCGTTGGCTACACCTTC
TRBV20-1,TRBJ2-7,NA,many,CSANKQGGTYEQYF,TGCAGTGCTAATAAACAGGGGGGGACCTACGAGCAGTACTTC
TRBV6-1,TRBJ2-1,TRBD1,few,CASRTMVTGTYNEQFF,TGTGCCAGCAGGACTATGGTGACAGGGACATACAATGAGCAGTTCTTC
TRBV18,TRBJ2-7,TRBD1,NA,CASSPAGTGAYEQYF,TGTGCCAGCTCACCCGCCGGGACAGGGGCGTACGAGCAGTACTTC
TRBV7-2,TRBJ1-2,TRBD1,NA,CASSTGGPLYGYTF,TGTGCCAGCAGCACAGGGGGCCCTCTCTATGGCTACACCTTC
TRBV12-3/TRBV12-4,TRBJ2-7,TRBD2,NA,CASSLITSALVEQYF,TGTGCCAGCAGTTTAATAACTAGCGCACTAGTGGAGCAGTACTTC
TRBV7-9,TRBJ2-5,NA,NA,CAIHHNSLQETQYF,TGTGCCATCCACCACAACTCTTTGCAAGAGACCCAGTACTTC
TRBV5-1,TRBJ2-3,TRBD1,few,CASSNARDRVVDTQYF,TGCGCCAGCAGCAACGCCCGGGACAGGGTTGTAGATACGCAGTATTTT
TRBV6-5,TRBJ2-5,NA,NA,CATRMVETQYF,TGTGCCACCCGGATGGTGGAGACCCAGTACTTC
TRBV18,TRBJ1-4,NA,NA,CASSPLGSEKLFF,TGTGCCAGCTCACCGTTGGGTTCAGAAAAACTGTTTTTT
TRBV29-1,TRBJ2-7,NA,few,CSVDGESYEQYF,TGCAGCGTTGACGGGGAATCCTACGAGCAGTACTTC
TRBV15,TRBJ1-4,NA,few,CATSKSGAREKLFF,TGTGCCACCAGCAAATCAGGGGCGAGAGAAAAACTGTTTTTT
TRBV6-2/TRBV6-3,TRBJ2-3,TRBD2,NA,CASSYSSIAGAGGNTDTQYF,TGTGCCAGCAGTTACTCGAGTATCGCCGGAGCGGGGGGCAACACAGATACGCAGTATTTT
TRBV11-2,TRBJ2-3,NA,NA,CASSLKVASGTSTDTQYF,TGTGCCAGCAGCTTAAAGGTGGCCAGTGGGACTAGCACAGATACGCAGTATTTT
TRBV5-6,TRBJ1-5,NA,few,CASSLSWGNNQPQHF,TGTGCCAGCAGCTTGTCTTGGGGAAACAATCAGCCCCAGCATTTT
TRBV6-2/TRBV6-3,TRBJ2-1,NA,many,CASSTPKVGGGYNEQFF,TGTGCCAGCAGTACCCCCAAGGTGGGGGGCGGTTACAATGAGCAGTTCTTC
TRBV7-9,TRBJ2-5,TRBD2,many,CASSPQRGVIETQYF,TGTGCCAGCAGCCCGCAGCGGGGTGTTATAGAGACCCAGTACTTC
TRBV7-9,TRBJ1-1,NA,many,CASSSQGSRANTEAFF,TGTGCCAGCAGTTCGCAGGGGTCTCGGGCGAACACTGAAGCTTTCTTT
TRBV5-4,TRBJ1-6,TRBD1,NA,CASSSGTVYSPLHF,TGTGCCAGCAGTTCCGGGACAGTTTATTCACCCCTCCACTTT
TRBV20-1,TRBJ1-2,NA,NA,CSARDEGRMGYGYTF,TGCAGTGCTAGAGACGAAGGGAGGATGGGTTATGGCTACACCTTC
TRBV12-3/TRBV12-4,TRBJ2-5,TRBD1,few,CASSWAGGPETQYF,TGTGCCAGCAGTTGGGCAGGGGGTCCGGAGACCCAGTACTTC
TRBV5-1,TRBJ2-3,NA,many,CASSLGASTDTQYF,TGTGCCAGCAGCCTTGGGGCCAGCACAGATACGCAGTATTTT
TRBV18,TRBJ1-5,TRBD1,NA,CASSPGQGEQPQHF,TGTGCCAGCTCACCGGGACAGGGGGAACAGCCCCAGCATTTT
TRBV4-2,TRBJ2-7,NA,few,CASTTSGASYEQYF,TGTGCCAGCACTACATCGGGGGCCAGCTACGAGCAGTACTTC
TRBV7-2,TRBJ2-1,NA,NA,CASSLLSGLSYNEQFF,TGTGCCAGCAGCTTATTGAGCGGACTCTCCTACAATGAGCAGTTCTTC
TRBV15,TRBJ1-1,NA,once,CATSRHLTWEAFF,TGTGCCACCAGCAGACATTTGACCTGGGAAGCTTTCTTT
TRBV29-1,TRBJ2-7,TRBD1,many,CSARTGGYEQYF,TGCAGCGCGAGGACAGGGGGGTACGAGCAGTACTTC
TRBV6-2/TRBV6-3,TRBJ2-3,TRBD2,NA,CASSYTSGRLDTQYF,TGTGCCAGCAGTTATACTAGCGGGAGGTTAGATACGCAGTATTTT
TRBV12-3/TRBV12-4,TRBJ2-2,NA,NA,CASTLTRPGELFF,TGTGCCAGCACCCTCACCCGGCCCGGGGAGCTGTTTTTT
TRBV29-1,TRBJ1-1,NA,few,CSVVTAEAFF,TGCAGCGTTGTGACTGCTGAAGCTTTCTTT
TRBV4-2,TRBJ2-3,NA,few,CASSQDLFADTQYF,TGTGCCAGCAGCCAAGATCTTTTCGCAGATACGCAGTATTTT
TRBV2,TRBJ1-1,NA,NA,CASRTTVLNTEAFF,TGTGCCAGCAGAACAACTGTCTTGAACACTGAAGCTTTCTTT
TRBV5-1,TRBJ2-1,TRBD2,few,CASTPLASGGASSYNEQFF,TGCGCCAGCACCCCGTTGGCTAGCGGGGGGGCGAGCTCCTACAATGAGCAGTTCTTC
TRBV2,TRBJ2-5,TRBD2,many,CASRLGLADQETQYF,TGTGCCAGCCGACTGGGGCTAGCGGACCAAGAGACCCAGTACTTC
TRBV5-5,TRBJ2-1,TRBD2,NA,CASSSGIAGALYYNEQFF,TGTGCCAGCAGCTCTGGGATAGCGGGGGCCCTTTACTACAATGAGCAGTTCTTC
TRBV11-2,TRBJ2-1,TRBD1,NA,CASSGDRGQYNEQFF,TGTGCCAGCAGCGGGGACAGGGGGCAATACAATGAGCAGTTCTTC
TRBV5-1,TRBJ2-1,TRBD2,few,CASSQGLAGPNEQFF,TGCGCCAGCAGCCAGGGACTAGCGGGTCCCAATGAGCAGTTCTTC
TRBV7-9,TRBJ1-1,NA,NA,CASSLQGGVTEAFF,TGTGCCAGCAGCTTACAGGGTGGAGTCACTGAAGCTTTCTTT
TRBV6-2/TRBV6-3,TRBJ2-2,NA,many,CASSYPAGVGELFF,TGTGCCAGCAGTTATCCGGCAGGGGTCGGGGAGCTGTTTTTT
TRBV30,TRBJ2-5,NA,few,CAWSVTGVAETQYF,TGTGCCTGGAGTGTAACGGGGGTTGCAGAGACCCAGTACTTC
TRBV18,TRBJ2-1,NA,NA,CASSPGTQGVEQFF,TGTGCCAGCTCACCGGGGACTCAAGGCGTTGAGCAGTTCTTC
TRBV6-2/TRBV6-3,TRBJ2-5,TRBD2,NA,CASSFAGGPETQYF,TGTGCCAGCAGTTTTGCGGGAGGACCCGAGACCCAGTACTTC
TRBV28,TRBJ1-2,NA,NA,CASSSRSRPGRVYTF,TGTGCCAGCAGTTCCCGCTCGCGGCCCGGGAGAGTCTACACCTTC
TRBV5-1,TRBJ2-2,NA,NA,CASSLAASDTGELFF,TGCGCCAGCAGCTTGGCTGCTAGTGACACCGGGGAGCTGTTTTTT
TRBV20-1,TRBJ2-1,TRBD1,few,CSYDRASSSYNEQFF,TGCAGTTACGACAGGGCCTCCAGCTCCTACAATGAGCAGTTCTTC
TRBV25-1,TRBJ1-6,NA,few,CASSPPGTVNSPLHF,TGTGCCAGCAGCCCTCCCGGGACGGTCAATTCACCCCTCCACTTT
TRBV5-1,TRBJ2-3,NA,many,CASSLQGSTDTQYF,TGTGCCAGCAGCTTGCAGGGTTCAACAGATACGCAGTATTTT
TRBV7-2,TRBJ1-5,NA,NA,CASSLSRAHGGQPQHF,TGTGCCAGCAGCTTATCCCGGGCCCACGGAGGTCAGCCCCAGCATTTT
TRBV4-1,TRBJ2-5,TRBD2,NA,CASSLTSGETQYF,TGCGCCAGCAGCTTAACTAGCGGGGAGACCCAGTACTTC
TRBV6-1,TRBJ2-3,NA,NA,CASSWGNTQYF,TGTGCCAGCAGTTGGGGGAATACGCAGTATTTT
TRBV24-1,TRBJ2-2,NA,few,CAIGARSNTGELFF,TGTGCCATCGGTGCACGTTCGAACACCGGGGAGCTGTTTTTT
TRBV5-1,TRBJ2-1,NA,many,CASSPVRGAGNEQFF,TGCGCCAGCAGCCCCGTGAGGGGAGCGGGCAATGAGCAGTTCTTC
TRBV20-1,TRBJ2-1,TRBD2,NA,CSVRGAGGPVHEQFF,TGCAGTGTAAGGGGAGCGGGGGGGCCGGTCCATGAGCAGTTCTTC
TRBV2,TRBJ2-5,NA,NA,CASSEDQGSETQYF,TGTGCCAGCAGTGAAGACCAGGGGAGCGAGACCCAGTACTTC